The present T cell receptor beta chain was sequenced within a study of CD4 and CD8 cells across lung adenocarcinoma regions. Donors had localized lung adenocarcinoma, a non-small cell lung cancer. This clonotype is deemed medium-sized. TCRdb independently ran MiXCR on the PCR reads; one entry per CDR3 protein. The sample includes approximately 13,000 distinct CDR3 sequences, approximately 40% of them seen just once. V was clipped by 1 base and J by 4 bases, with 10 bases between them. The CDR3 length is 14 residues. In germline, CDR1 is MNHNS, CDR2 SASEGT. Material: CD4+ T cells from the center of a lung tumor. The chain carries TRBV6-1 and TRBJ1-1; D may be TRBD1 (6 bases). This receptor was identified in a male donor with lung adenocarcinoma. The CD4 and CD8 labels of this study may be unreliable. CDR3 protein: CASSEVWGPTEAFF. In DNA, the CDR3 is TGTGCCAGCAGTGAAGTTTGGGGGCCCACTGAAGCTTTCTTT.